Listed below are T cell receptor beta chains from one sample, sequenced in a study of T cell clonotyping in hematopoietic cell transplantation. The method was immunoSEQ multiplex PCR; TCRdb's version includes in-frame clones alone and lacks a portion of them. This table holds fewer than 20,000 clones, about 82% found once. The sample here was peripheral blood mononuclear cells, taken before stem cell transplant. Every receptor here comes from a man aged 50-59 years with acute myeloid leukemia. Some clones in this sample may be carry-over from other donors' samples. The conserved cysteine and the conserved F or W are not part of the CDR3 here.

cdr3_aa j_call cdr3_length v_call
ASSTDMNTEAF TRBJ1-1 11 TRBV7-2
ASSLGPVGYTEAF TRBJ1-1 13 TRBV11-3
ASSSRTAPRGTEAF TRBJ1-1 14 TRBV7-8
ASSLGRGNSYEQY TRBJ2-7 13 TRBV7-2
ASSPTSGGAFEQF TRBJ2-1 13 TRBV2
ASSSASVGALH TRBJ1-6 11 TRBV11-2
ASSPTVIFTQY TRBJ2-3 11 TRBV7-9
ASSMVHNTDTQY TRBJ2-3 12 TRBV19
AWSVGSQETQY TRBJ2-5 11 TRBV30
ASSLELEAF TRBJ1-1 9 TRBV7-2
ASSRQGDFSGYT TRBJ1-2 12 TRBV7-2